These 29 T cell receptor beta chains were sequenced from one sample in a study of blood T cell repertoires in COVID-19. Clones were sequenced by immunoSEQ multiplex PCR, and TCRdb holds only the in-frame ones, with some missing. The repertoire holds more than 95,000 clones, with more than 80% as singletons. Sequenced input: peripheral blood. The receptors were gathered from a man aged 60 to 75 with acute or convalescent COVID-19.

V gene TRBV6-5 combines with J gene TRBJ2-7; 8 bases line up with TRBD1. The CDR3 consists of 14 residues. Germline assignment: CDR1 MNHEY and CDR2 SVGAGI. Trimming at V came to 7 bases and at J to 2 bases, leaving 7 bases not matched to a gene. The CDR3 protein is CASIGRGPTYEQYF. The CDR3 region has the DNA TGTGCCAGCATCGGCAGGGGGCCAACCTACGAGCAGTACTTC.

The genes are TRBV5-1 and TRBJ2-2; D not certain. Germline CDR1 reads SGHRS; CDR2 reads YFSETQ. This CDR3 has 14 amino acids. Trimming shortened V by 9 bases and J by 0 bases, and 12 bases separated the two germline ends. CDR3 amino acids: CATSLEPNTGELFF. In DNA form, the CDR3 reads TGCGCCACCTCCCTTGAGCCGAACACCGGGGAGCTGTTTTTT. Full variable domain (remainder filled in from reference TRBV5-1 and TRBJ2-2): KAGVTQTPRYLIKTRGQQVTLSCSPISGHRSVSWYQQTPGQGLQFLFEYFSETQRNKGNFPGRFSGRQFSNSRSEMNVSTLELGDSALYLCATSLEPNTGELFFGEGSRLTVL.

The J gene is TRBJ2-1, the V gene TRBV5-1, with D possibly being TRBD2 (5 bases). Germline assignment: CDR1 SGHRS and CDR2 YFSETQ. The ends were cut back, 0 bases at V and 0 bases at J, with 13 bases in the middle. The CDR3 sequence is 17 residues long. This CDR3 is CASSLAGKGNSYNEQFF. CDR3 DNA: TGCGCCAGCAGCTTGGCCGGGAAAGGGAACTCCTACAATGAGCAGTTCTTC.

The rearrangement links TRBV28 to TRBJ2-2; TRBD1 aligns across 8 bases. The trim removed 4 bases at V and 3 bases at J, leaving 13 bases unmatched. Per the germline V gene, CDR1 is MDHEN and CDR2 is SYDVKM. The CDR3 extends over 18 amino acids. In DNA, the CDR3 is TGTGCCAGCAGTTGGACAGGGAGGTGGGGTACGGACACCGGGGAGCTGTTTTTT. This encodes CASSWTGRWGTDTGELFF.

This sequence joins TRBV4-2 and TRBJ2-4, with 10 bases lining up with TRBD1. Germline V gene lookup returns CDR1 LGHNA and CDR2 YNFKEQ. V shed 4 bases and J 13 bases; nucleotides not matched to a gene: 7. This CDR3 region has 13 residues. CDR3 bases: TGTGCCAGCAGCCGTTCCGGGACAGGGGCACAGTACTTC. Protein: CASSRSGTGAQYF.

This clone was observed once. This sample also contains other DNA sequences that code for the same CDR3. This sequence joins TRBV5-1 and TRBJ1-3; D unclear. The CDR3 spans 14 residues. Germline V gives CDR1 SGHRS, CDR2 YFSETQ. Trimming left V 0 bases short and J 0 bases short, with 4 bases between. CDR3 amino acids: CASSLASSGNTIYF. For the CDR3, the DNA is TGCGCCAGCAGCTTGGCATCCTCTGGAAACACCATATATTTT. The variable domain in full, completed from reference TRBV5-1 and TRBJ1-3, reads KAGVTQTPRYLIKTRGQQVTLSCSPISGHRSVSWYQQTPGQGLQFLFEYFSETQRNKGNFPGRFSGRQFSNSRSEMNVSTLELGDSALYLCASSLASSGNTIYFGEGSWLTVV.

Here the CDR3 reads CSVEGQGRGTGELFF. The CDR3 bases are TGCAGCGTTGAAGGACAGGGTAGGGGCACCGGGGAGCTGTTTTTT. The chain recombines TRBV29-1 with TRBJ2-2, with 7 bases that match TRBD1. The trim removed 1 base at V and 4 bases at J, leaving 6 bases unmatched. Germline CDR1 SQVTM, CDR2 ANQGSEA. The CDR3 runs to 15 residues.

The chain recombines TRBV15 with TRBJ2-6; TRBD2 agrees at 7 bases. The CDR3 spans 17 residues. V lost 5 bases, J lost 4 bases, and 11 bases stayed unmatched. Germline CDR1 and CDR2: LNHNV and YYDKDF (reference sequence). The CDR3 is CATSRRRGGVGANVLTF. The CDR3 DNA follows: TGTGCCACCAGCCGTCGGAGGGGAGGGGTCGGGGCCAACGTCCTGACTTTC. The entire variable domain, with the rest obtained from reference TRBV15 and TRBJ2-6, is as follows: DAMVIQNPRYQVTQFGKPVTLSCSQTLNHNVMYWYQQKSSQAPKLLFHYYDKDFNNEADTPDNFQSRRPNTSFCFLDIRSPGLGDTAMYLCATSRRRGGVGANVLTFGAGSRLTVL.

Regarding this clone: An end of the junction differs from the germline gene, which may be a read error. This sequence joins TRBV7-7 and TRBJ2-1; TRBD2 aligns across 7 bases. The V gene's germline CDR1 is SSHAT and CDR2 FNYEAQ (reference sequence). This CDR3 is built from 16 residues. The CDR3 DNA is TGTGCTAGCAGCTTTACAGCGGGATCGTCCTACAATGAGCAGTTCTTC. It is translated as CASSFTAGSSYNEQFF.

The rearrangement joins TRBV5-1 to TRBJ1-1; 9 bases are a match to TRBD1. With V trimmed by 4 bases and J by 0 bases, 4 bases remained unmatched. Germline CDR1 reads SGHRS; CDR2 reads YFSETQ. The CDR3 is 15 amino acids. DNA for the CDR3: TGCGCCAGCAGCGACGGGACAGGGTTGAACACTGAAGCTTTCTTT. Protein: CASSDGTGLNTEAFF.

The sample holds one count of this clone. Here the CDR3 DNA reads TGTGCCAGCAGTTCCCCCGCCGGGACACCTACCTACGAGCAGTACTTC. Its translation: CASSSPAGTPTYEQYF. The chain uses TRBV28 and TRBJ2-7; a weak D match, TRBD1 (6 bases). Trimming stripped 4 bases from V and 2 bases from J, with 18 bases between. CDR1 is MDHEN, CDR2 SYDVKM, per germline. The CDR3 loop spans 16 amino acids.

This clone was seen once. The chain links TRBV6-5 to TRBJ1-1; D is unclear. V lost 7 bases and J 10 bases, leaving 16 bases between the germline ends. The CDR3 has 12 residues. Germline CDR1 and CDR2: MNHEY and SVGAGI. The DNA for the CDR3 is TGTGCCAGCACTTCCCCGAGCACTAGAGCTTTCTTT. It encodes CASTSPSTRAFF.

The CDR3 bases are TGTGCCAGCAGCTTTCGGGCTGCAGGGGGCTATGGCTACACCTTC. Translating it yields CASSFRAAGGYGYTF. This chain connects TRBV11-3 to TRBJ1-2; 7 bases match TRBD1. The CDR3 consists of 15 residues. CDR1 and CDR2 from the germline V gene are SGHNT and YENEEA. The V and J ends lost 3 bases and 4 bases, in that order; junction bases with no gene match: 8.

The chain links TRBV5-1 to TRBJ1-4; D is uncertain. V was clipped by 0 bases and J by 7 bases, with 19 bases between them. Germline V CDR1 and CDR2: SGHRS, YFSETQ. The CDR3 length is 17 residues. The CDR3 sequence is CASSLDIGSAGGEKLFF. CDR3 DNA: TGCGCCAGCAGCTTGGATATAGGCAGCGCTGGAGGTGAAAAACTGTTTTTT.

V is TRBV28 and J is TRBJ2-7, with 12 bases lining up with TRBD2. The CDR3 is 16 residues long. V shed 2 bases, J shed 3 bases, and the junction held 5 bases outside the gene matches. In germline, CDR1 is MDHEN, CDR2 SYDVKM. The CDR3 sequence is CASSLAGTSGFYEQYF. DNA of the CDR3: TGTGCCAGCAGTTTAGCCGGGACTAGCGGGTTCTACGAGCAGTACTTC.

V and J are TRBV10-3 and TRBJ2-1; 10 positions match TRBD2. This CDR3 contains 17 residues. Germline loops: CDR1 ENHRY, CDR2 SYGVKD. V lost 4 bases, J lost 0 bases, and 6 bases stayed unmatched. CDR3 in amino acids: CAISAGASGGSYNEQFF. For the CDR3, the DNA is TGTGCCATCAGTGCTGGGGCTAGCGGGGGCTCCTACAATGAGCAGTTCTTC.

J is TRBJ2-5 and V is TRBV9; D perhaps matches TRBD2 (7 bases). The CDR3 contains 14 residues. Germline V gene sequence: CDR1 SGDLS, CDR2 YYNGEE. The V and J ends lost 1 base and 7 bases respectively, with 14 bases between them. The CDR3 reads CASSVRGVAGTQYF. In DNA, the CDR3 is TGTGCCAGCAGCGTAAGGGGGGTAGCGGGGACCCAGTACTTC.

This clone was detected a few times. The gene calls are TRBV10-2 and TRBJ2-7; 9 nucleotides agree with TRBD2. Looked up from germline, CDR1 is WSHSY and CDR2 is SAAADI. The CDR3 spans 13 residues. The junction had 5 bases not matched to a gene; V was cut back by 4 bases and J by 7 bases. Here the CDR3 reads CASSVAGAGEQYV. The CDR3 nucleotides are TGCGCCAGCAGTGTAGCGGGAGCTGGGGAGCAGTACGTC.

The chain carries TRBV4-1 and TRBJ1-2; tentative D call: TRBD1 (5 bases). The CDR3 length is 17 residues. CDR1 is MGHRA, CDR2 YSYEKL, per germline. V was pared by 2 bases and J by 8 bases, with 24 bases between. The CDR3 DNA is TGCGCCAGCAGCCAATCAATATGGGGGGAAACCAGGAAAGGCTACACCTTC. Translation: CASSQSIWGETRKGYTF.

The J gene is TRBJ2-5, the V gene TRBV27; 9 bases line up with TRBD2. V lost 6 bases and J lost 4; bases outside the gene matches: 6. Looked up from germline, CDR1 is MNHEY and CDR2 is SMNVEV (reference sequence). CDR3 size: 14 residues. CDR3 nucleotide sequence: TGTGCCAGCAGGACACTTAGCGGGGGAGAGACCCAGTACTTC. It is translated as CASRTLSGGETQYF.

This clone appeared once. The CDR3 spells CASSEPGRVEQYF. DNA of the CDR3: TGTGCCAGCAGTGAACCGGGGAGGGTCGAGCAGTACTTC. The J gene is TRBJ2-7, the V gene TRBV6-1, with 7 bases aligning to TRBD2. The germline V gene encodes CDR1 MNHNS and CDR2 SASEGT. This CDR3 has 13 residues. Trimming took 2 bases from V and 6 from J; bases not matched to a gene: 4.

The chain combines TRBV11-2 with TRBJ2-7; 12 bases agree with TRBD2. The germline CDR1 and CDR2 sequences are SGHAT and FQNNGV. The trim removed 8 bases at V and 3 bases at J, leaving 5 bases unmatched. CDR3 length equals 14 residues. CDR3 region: CASARTSGIYEQYF. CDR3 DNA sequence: TGTGCCAGCGCACGGACTAGCGGGATCTACGAGCAGTACTTC.

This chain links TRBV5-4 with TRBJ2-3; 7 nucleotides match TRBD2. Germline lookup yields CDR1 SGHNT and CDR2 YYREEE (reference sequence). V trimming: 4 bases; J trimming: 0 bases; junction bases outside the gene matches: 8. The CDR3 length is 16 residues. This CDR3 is CASSAPSGASTDTQYF. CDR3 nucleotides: TGTGCCAGCAGCGCCCCTAGCGGAGCCAGCACAGATACGCAGTATTTT.

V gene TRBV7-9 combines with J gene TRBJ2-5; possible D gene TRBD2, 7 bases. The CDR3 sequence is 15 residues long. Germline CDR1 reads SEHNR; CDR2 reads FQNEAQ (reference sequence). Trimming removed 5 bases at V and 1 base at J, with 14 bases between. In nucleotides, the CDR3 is TGTGCCAGCAGCCTCCCCGGGGGGCTCCAAGAGACCCAGTACTTC. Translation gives CASSLPGGLQETQYF.

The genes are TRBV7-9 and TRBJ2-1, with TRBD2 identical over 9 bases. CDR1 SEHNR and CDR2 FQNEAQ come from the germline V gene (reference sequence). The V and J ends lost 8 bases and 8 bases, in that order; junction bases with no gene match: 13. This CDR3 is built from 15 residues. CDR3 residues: CASGSSGIPPDEQFF. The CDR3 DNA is TGTGCCAGCGGTTCTAGCGGGATCCCCCCGGATGAGCAGTTCTTC.

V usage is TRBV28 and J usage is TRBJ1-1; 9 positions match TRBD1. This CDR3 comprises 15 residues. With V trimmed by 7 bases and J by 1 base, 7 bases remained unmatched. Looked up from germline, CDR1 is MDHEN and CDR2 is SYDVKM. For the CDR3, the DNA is TGTGCCAGCATTGAACAGGGGGCGCGGAACACTGAAGCTTTCTTT. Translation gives CASIEQGARNTEAFF.

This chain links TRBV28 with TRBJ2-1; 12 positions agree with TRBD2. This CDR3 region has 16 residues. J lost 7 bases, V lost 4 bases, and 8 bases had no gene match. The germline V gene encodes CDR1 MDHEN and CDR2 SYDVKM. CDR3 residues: CASSSLAGGSRNEQFF. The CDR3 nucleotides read TGTGCCAGCAGTTCTCTAGCGGGAGGGTCGCGGAATGAGCAGTTCTTC.

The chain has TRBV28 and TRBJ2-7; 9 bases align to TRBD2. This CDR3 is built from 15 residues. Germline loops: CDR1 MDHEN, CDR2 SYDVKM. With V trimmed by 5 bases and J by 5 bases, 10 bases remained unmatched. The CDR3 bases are TGTGCCAGCAGTATACACGGCGGGAGGGCCCACGAGCAGTACTTC. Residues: CASSIHGGRAHEQYF.

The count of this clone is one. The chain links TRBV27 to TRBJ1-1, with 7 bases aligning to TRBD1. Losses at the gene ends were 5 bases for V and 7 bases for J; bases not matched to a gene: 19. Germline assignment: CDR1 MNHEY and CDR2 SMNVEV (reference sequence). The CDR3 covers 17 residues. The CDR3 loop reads CASSPSAYRGLRGEAFF. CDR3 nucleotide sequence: TGTGCCAGCAGTCCATCCGCTTACAGGGGCCTTCGGGGTGAAGCTTTCTTT.